The 5 T cell receptor beta chains listed next were all sequenced from one sample in a study of spatial heterogeneity in lung cancer. TCRdb reprocessed the 5' RACE reads with MiXCR, giving one entry per CDR3 protein. Among around 110,000 distinct CDR3 sequences listed, 12% were seen once. Documented time point: blood at routine non-recurrence follow-up after resection. Whole RNA came from tumor, nontumor lung or frozen PBMC and was sequenced without being sorted. Sequencing used PBMCs, obtained at follow-up. The receptors were sampled from a male donor with early-stage non-small cell lung cancer.

This clonotype was seen ten or more times. The V call is TRBV5-1, the J call TRBJ1-2; possibly TRBD1 for D (5 bases). There are 16 residues in the CDR3. Per germline, CDR1 SGHRS and CDR2 YFSETQ. V lost 1 base and J 3 bases, leaving 16 bases between the germline ends. The CDR3 reads CASSLLLKGGDYGYTF. The DNA of the CDR3 is TGCGCCAGCAGCTTGCTGTTGAAGGGAGGGGACTATGGCTACACCTTC.

A few counts support this clonotype. This chain links TRBV28 with TRBJ1-5, with 7 bases identical to TRBD1. Trimming took 5 bases from V and 2 from J; bases not matched to a gene: 6. Germline lookup yields CDR1 MDHEN and CDR2 SYDVKM. CDR3 length: 15 residues. The CDR3 DNA is TGTGCCAGCAGTGCCGGGACAGCGGGCAATCAGCCCCAGCATTTT. Its protein is CASSAGTAGNQPQHF.

The V gene is TRBV7-8, the J gene TRBJ2-1; TRBD2 might be the D (5 bases). Germline-derived CDR1 and CDR2 are SGHVS and FQNEAQ. The CDR3 runs to 17 residues. V lost 5 bases and J 1 base, leaving 18 bases between the germline ends. The CDR3 sequence: CASSRERRVQSYNEQFF. As DNA, the CDR3 is TGTGCCAGCAGCAGGGAGCGTAGGGTTCAGTCCTACAATGAGCAGTTCTTC.

V usage is TRBV7-9 and J usage is TRBJ2-7, with D hard to call. Deletions cut 2 bases from V and 4 bases from J, with 12 bases between. CDR1 and CDR2 from the germline V gene are SEHNR and FQNEAQ (reference sequence). The CDR3 has 14 amino acids. In DNA, the CDR3 is TGTGCCAGCAGCTTATCCGGCGTAAAGTACGAGCAGTACTTC. This gives the protein CASSLSGVKYEQYF. The variable domain in full, with the rest retrieved from reference TRBV7-9 and TRBJ2-7, is DTGVSQNPRHKITKRGQNVTFRCDPISEHNRLYWYRQTLGQGPEFLTYFQNEAQLEKSRLLSDRFSAERPKGSFSTLEIQRTEQGDSAMYLCASSLSGVKYEQYFGPGTRLTVT.

This chain uses TRBV29-1 with TRBJ1-2; 7 positions agree with TRBD1. Germline lookup yields CDR1 SQVTM and CDR2 ANQGSEA. This CDR3 contains 12 residues. V trimming: 5 bases; J trimming: 10 bases; junction bases outside the gene matches: 10. CDR3 amino acids: CSVHSQGRPYTF. Written as DNA, the CDR3 is TGCAGCGTTCACTCACAGGGGAGGCCCTACACCTTC.